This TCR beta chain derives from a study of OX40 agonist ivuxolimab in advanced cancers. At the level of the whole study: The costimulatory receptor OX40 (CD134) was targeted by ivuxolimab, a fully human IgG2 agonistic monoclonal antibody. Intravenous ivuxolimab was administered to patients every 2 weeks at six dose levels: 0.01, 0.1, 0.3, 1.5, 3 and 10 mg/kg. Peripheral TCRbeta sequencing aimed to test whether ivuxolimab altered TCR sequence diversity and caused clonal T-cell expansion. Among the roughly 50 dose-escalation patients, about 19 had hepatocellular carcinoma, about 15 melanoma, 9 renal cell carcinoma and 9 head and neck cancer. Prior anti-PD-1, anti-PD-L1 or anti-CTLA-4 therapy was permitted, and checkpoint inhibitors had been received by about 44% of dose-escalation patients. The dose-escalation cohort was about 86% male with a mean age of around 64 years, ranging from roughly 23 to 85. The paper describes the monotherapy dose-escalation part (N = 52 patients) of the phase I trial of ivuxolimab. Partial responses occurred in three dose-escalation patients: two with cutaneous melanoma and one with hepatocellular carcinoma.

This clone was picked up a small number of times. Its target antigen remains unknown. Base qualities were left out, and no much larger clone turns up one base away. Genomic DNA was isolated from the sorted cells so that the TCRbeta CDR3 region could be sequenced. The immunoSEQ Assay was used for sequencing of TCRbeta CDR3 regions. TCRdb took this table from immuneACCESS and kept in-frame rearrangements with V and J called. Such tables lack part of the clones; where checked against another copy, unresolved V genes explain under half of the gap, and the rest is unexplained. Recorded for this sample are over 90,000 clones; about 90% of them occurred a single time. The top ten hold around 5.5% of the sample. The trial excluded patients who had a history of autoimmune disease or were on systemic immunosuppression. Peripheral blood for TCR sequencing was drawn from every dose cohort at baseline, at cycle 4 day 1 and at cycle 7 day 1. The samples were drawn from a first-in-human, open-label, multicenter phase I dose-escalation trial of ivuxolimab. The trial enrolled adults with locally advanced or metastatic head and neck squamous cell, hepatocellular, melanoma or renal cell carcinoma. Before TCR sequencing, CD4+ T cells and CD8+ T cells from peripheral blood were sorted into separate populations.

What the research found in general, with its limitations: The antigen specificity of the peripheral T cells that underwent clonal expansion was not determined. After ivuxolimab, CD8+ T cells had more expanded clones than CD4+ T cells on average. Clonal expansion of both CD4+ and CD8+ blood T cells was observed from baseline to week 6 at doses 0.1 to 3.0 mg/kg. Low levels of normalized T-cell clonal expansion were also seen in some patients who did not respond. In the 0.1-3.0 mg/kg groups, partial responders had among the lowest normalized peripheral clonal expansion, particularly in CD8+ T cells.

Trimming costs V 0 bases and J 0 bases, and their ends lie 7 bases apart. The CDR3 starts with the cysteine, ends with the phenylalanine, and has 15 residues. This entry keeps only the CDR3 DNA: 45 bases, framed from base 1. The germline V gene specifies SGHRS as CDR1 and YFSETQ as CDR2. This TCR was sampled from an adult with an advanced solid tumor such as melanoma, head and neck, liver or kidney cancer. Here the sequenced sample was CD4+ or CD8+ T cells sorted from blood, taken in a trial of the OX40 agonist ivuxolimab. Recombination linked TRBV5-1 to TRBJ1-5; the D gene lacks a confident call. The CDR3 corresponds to CASSLGGYSNQPQHF. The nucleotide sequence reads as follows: TGCGCCAGCAGCTTGGGAGGGTATAGCAATCAGCCCCAGCATTTT.